Below, 10 T cell receptor beta chains from the same sample are listed, as sequenced in a study of tumor-infiltrating lymphocytes in primary liver carcinoma. Taking 20-30 mg of unsorted bulk tissue, the authors co-extracted RNA and DNA. TCR beta cDNA was prepared out of around 460 ng total RNA by means of a constant-region primer. A slightly modified ARM-PCR protocol with three nested multiplex PCR rounds produced these TCR beta libraries. Researchers ran the first two PCR rounds for roughly 11 cycles each with TRBV1-TRBV30 forward primers and a C-beta reverse primer. TCRdb processed the multiplex PCR reads anew with MiXCR; each CDR3 protein has one entry. The data show 100,000 or so distinct CDR3 sequences, with 55% to 80% seen just once and roughly 12% held by the top ten. Sample: liver tumor tissue from sampling region 2. Specified subset: tumor region T2, inferior pole. The source is a woman aged 60-75 years with primary liver carcinoma and hepatitis B virus infection.

This clonotype was recorded a few times. V and J are TRBV5-1 and TRBJ2-1, with TRBD1 as a possible D gene (5 bases). V was cut by 0 bases and J by 2 bases, with 9 bases left in between. There are 15 residues in the CDR3. Germline CDR1 SGHRS, CDR2 YFSETQ. This CDR3 is CASSLGGHTYNEQFF. CDR3 DNA sequence: TGCGCCAGCAGCTTGGGAGGACACACCTACAATGAGCAGTTCTTC.

The count of this clonotype is one. This chain uses TRBV20-1 with TRBJ2-7; 7 positions match TRBD1. The CDR3 is 14 amino acids. CDR1 is DFQATT, CDR2 SNEGSKA, per germline (reference sequence). Trimming at V came to 0 bases and at J to 12 bases, leaving 14 bases not matched to a gene. CDR3 amino acids: CSARDREGGYVPYF. CDR3 nucleotide sequence: TGCAGTGCTAGAGATCGGGAAGGGGGCTACGTGCCGTACTTC.

Regarding this clonotype: This CDR3 is missing its conserved last phenylalanine or tryptophan, likely due to a read error. The DNA is left out, because the CDR3 cannot be placed on it with certainty; the CDR3 is given as TCRdb lists it. The chain employs TRBV11-2 and TRBJ2-7; TRBD2, the table's D call, was not compared with the DNA. Germline V gene data show CDR1 as SGHAT and CDR2 as FQNNGV. The CDR3 is made up of 11 amino acids, end residues included. The chain's CDR3 is CASSSTSSLDY.

Comment on this clonotype: A read error may explain this, as a much larger clone is one base away. The CDR3 is CASSCYEQYF. CDR3 in DNA: TGTGCCAGCAGTTGTTACGAGCAGTACTTC. This chain links TRBV28 with TRBJ2-7; no firm D call. The CDR3 has 10 residues. The V gene's germline CDR1 is MDHEN and CDR2 SYDVKM. V lost 4 bases and J 4 bases, leaving 2 bases between the germline ends.

This clonotype was picked up many times. The genes are TRBV29-1 and TRBJ2-7, with D unresolved. The germline gives CDR1 SQVTM, CDR2 ANQGSEA. The germline V and J ends were trimmed by 5 bases and 1 base, with 9 bases remaining between them. There are 12 residues in the CDR3. The CDR3 is CSVRAASYEQYF. CDR3 nucleotide sequence: TGCAGCGTTAGGGCAGCATCCTACGAGCAGTACTTC.

Regarding this clonotype: A much larger clonotype is one base distant, so this may be a read error. V gene TRBV30 combines with J gene TRBJ2-7; D gene ambiguous. CDR3 length: 14 residues. The germline CDR1 and CDR2 sequences are GTSNPN and SVGIG (reference sequence). V lost 2 bases to trimming and J lost 4 bases, with 15 bases between them. The CDR3 DNA sequence: TGTGCCTGGAGTACACGTCGTGGACGGTACGAGCAGTACTTC. Protein: CAWSTRRGRYEQYF. The full variable domain, rest sourced from reference TRBV30 and TRBJ2-7, is SQTIHQWPATLVQPVGSPLSLECTVEGTSNPNLYWYRQAAGRGLQLLFYSVGIGQISSEVPQNLSASRPQDRQFILSSKKLLLSDSGFYLCAWSTRRGRYEQYFGPGTRLTVT.

At least ten counts were recorded for this clonotype. The rearrangement uses TRBV4-2 and TRBJ2-2; D might be TRBD2 (6 bases). Germline assignment: CDR1 LGHNA and CDR2 YNFKEQ. The CDR3 runs 15 residues. V lost 4 bases, J lost 0 bases, and 9 bases lay in between. CDR3 DNA sequence: TGTGCCAGCAGCCGCATAGCGGCGAACACCGGGGAGCTGTTTTTT. It yields the protein CASSRIAANTGELFF.

Comments on this clonotype: A much larger clone lies a single base off, so this may be a read error. V is TRBV12-3 or TRBV12-4 and J is TRBJ2-7; no firm D call. V was clipped by 2 bases and J by 3 bases, with 8 bases between them. The CDR3 length is 13 residues. The CDR3 sequence: CASSLRRSYEQYF. In nucleotides, the CDR3 is TGTGCCAGCAGTTTAAGGCGGAGCTACGAGCAGTACTTC.

This clonotype was seen once. The germline gene is not matched at one end of the junction; a read error may be the cause. The chain carries TRBV5-1 and TRBJ2-7; D gene uncertain. The V gene's germline CDR1 is SGHRS and CDR2 YFSETQ. The CDR3 length is 14 residues. Written as DNA, the CDR3 is TGCGCCAGCAAACCGGTACTTTCTACCTACGAGCAGTACTTT. Translated: CASKPVLSTYEQYF.

On this clonotype: With a much larger clone just one base away, this may be a read error. The chain carries TRBV15 and TRBJ2-2; possible D gene TRBD2, 5 bases. This CDR3 has 14 residues. Germline lookup yields CDR1 LNHNV and CDR2 YYDKDF (reference sequence). CDR3 loop: CTTSETTNTGELFF. Here the CDR3 DNA reads TGTACCACCAGCGAGACTACGAACACCGGGGAGCTGTTTTTT.